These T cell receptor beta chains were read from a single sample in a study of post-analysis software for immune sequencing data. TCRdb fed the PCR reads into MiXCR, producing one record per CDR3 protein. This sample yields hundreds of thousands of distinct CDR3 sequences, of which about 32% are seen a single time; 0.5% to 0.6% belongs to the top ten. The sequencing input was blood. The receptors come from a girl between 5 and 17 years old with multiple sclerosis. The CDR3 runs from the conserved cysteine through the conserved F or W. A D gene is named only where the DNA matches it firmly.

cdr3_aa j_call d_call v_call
CASSLEGGLAKNIQYF TRBJ2-4 - TRBV5-1
CASSLLAEQETQYF TRBJ2-5 - TRBV28
CATSDLGGSSGEQFF TRBJ2-1 - TRBV24-1
CSARGGTASTDTQYF TRBJ2-3 TRBD1 TRBV20-1
CASSAHLNTEAFF TRBJ1-1 - TRBV7-2
CSAHSGGDNSPLHF TRBJ1-6 TRBD1 TRBV20-1
CASSGQGSYEQYF TRBJ2-7 TRBD1 TRBV12-3/TRBV12-4
CASSTFGQGNSPLHF TRBJ1-6 - TRBV7-2
CASSLGTSGRAHEQYF TRBJ2-7 TRBD2 TRBV5-1
CSARAGVRYNEQFF TRBJ2-1 - TRBV20-1
CASTQGQSGANVLTF TRBJ2-6 - TRBV6-1
CASSYTRSTDTQYF TRBJ2-3 - TRBV6-2/TRBV6-3
CASRRQGHSPLHF TRBJ1-6 - TRBV27
CSDEGGFPRRQYF TRBJ2-3 - TRBV29-1
CASSSRPVGRDTEAFF TRBJ1-1 - TRBV18
CASSIDPSGPQHF TRBJ1-5 - TRBV19
CASSLGYGSYEQYF TRBJ2-7 - TRBV13
CASSFRAGGYVETQYF TRBJ2-5 TRBD1 TRBV28
CSARDQFRTGELFF TRBJ2-2 - TRBV20-1
CATSRGMQSSYNEQFF TRBJ2-1 - TRBV15
CSARVGVQPQHF TRBJ1-5 - TRBV20-1
CSAAWAREAQKDTQYF TRBJ2-3 TRBD2 TRBV20-1
CASSWPGLVGTDTQYF TRBJ2-3 TRBD2 TRBV12-3/TRBV12-4
CASSPRLTYEQYF TRBJ2-7 - TRBV12-3/TRBV12-4
CASSRLRSGPYTSTDTQYF TRBJ2-3 - TRBV27
CASGWSPRDSQYF TRBJ2-3 - TRBV4-3
CAIRGTGLTDTQYF TRBJ2-3 TRBD1 TRBV10-3
CASGATSTDTQYF TRBJ2-3 - TRBV12-3/TRBV12-4
CASSSLEAGGSETQYF TRBJ2-5 TRBD2 TRBV6-5
CSVDWGGPKLHNEQFF TRBJ2-1 TRBD2 TRBV29-1
CASGDPGQPPNEQFF TRBJ2-1 - TRBV7-2
CGVEDQGGGEQYF TRBJ2-4 - TRBV29-1
CASITNWADVAADTQYF TRBJ2-3 - TRBV2
CATSRDRPERATEAFF TRBJ1-1 - TRBV15
CASSLGRSGWSSYEQYF TRBJ2-7 - TRBV7-2
CAISTAGAQETQYF TRBJ2-5 - TRBV10-3
CATSRDRSPGGKYEQYF TRBJ2-7 TRBD2 TRBV15
CASSPVGLSNQPQHF TRBJ1-5 - TRBV4-1
CSATSGASFVQYF TRBJ2-5 TRBD2 TRBV20-1